This record looks at one T cell receptor (beta chain) sequence and its context. The record originates from a study of blood T cell repertoires in COVID-19. V gave up 6 bases and J gave up 2 bases, with 13 bases separating them. The CDR3 totals 14 residues. CDR1 is KGHDR, CDR2 SFDVKD, per germline. Sequencing used immunoSEQ multiplex PCR; TCRdb keeps in-frame clones, though not all of them. The table has 250,000 to 350,000 clones, roughly 83% seen once; the top ten hold roughly 1.5%. Sequenced material: peripheral blood. The chain combines TRBV24-1 with TRBJ2-7, with a tentative D call TRBD2 (6 bases). The source of this sequence is a human donor with COVID-19, enrolled during active disease. The donor label of this sample is uncertain. The CDR3 protein is CATSSRLGTYEQYF. In DNA form, the CDR3 reads TGTGCCACCAGTTCCCGACTAGGAACCTACGAGCAGTACTTC.